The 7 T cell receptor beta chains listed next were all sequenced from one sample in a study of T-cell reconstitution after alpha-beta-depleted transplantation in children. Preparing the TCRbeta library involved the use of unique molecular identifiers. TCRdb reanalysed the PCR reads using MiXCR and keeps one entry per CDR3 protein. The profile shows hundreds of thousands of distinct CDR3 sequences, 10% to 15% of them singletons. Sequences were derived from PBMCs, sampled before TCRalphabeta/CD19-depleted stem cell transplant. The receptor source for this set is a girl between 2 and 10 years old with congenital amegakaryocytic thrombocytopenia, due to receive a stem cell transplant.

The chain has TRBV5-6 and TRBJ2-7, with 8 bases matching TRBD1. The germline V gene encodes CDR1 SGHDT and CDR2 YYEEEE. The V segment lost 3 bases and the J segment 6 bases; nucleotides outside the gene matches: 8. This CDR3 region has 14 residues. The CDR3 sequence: CASSSGTGFFEQYF. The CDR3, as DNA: TGTGCCAGCAGCTCCGGGACAGGCTTCTTCGAGCAGTACTTC.

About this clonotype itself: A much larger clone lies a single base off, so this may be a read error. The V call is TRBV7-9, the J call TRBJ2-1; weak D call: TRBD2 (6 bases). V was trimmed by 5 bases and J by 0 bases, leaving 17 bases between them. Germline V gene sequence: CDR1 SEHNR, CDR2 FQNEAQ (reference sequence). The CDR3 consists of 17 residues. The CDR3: CASSPSGGESSYNEQFF. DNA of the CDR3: TGTGCCAGCAGCCCCTCTGGCGGGGAGAGCTCCTACAATGAGCAGTTCTTC. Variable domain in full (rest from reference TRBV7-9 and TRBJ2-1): DTGVSQNPRHKITKRGQNVTFRCDPISEHNRLYWYRQTLGQGPEFLTYFQNEAQLEKSRLLSDRFSAERPKGSFSTLEIQRTEQGDSAMYLCASSPSGGESSYNEQFFGPGTRLTVL.

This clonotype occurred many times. Here the CDR3 DNA reads TGTGCCAGCCTGCAAAAACTGTTTTTT. Translation: CASLQKLFF. The chain combines TRBV7-4 with TRBJ1-4; D is uncertain. The CDR3 runs 9 residues. V dropped 8 bases and J dropped 9 bases, with 4 bases sitting between them. From germline, CDR1 is SGHVT and CDR2 SQSDAQ.

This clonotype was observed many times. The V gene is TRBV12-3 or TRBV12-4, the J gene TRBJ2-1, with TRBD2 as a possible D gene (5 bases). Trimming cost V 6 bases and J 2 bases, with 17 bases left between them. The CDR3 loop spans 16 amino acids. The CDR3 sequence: CASRQAANMAYNEQFF. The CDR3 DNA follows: TGTGCCAGCAGGCAAGCGGCGAATATGGCCTACAATGAGCAGTTCTTC.

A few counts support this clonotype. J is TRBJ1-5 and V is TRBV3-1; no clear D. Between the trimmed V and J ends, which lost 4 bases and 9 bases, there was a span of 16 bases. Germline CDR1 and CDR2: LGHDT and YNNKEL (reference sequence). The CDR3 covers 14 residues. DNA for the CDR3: TGTGCCAGCAGCCCAGATTATTACCCAGGGCCCCAGCATTTT. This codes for CASSPDYYPGPQHF.

The CDR3 protein is CASSEFGGWDTQYF. The CDR3 nucleotides read TGTGCCAGCAGTGAATTTGGCGGTTGGGATACGCAGTATTTT. The rearrangement links TRBV25-1 to TRBJ2-3; the D is unclear. Germline CDR1 MGHDK, CDR2 SYGVNS. The V end lost 1 base, the J end lost 6 bases, and 11 bases lay between the germline ends. This CDR3 has 14 residues.

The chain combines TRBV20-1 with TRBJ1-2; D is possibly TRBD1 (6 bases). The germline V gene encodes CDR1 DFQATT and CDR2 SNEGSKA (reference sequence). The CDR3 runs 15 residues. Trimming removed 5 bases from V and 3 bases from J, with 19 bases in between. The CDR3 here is CSASEGGQVDYGYTF. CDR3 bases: TGCAGTGCTTCCGAGGGGGGCCAGGTAGACTATGGCTACACCTTC.